These 20 T cell receptor beta chains were sequenced from one sample in a study of vaccination effects on CD4 cells after COVID-19. TCRdb's table, derived via immunoSEQ multiplex PCR, lists solely in-frame clones and lacks some. The repertoire has just under 60,000 clones, roughly three quarters of them found once; the top ten carry roughly 2%. Within the ViraFEST assay, antigen-specific CD4+ T cells underwent expansion with viral peptide pools prior to sequencing. Culturing for around ten days preceded CD4+ T cell isolation. Of the BNT162b2 and mRNA-1273 vaccines, participants received two doses of one or the other. No antigen has been assigned to these receptors. Specimen: CD4+ T cells from PBMCs cultured with HCoV-OC43 spike peptides, collected after COVID-19 vaccination. Subset indicated: HCoV-OC43 spike overlapping peptide pool stimulation. Source of these receptors: a human donor who received a COVID-19 vaccine.

The rearrangement joins TRBV7-9 to TRBJ2-5; D is unclear. Germline V gene sequence: CDR1 SEHNR, CDR2 FQNEAQ (reference sequence). V was pared by 6 bases and J by 5 bases, with 13 bases between. The length of the CDR3 is 13 residues. The CDR3 region has the DNA TGTGCCAGCAGACCTGTAGTTTCGGAGACCCAGTACTTC. Protein product: CASRPVVSETQYF.

DNA for the CDR3: TGTGCCAGCAGGGGCCAGACAGGCAGTGAAAAACTGTTTTTT. This translates into CASRGQTGSEKLFF. V is TRBV6-5 and J is TRBJ1-4; TRBD1 is a possible D gene (6 bases). Per germline, CDR1 MNHEY and CDR2 SVGAGI. The V end was cut by 6 bases, the J end by 7 bases, with 15 bases between. This CDR3 is 14 amino acids long.

This chain links TRBV29-1 with TRBJ1-1, with D tentatively TRBD1 (5 bases). V lost 5 bases to trimming and J lost 1 base, with 11 bases between them. The CDR3 sequence is 13 residues long. From germline, CDR1 is SQVTM and CDR2 ANQGSEA. CDR3: CSVSRDRNTEAFF. CDR3 nucleotide sequence: TGCAGCGTTTCCAGAGACAGGAACACTGAAGCTTTCTTT.

The chain combines TRBV10-1 with TRBJ1-3; a weak D match, TRBD1 (6 bases). The CDR3 spans 14 residues. V dropped 2 bases and J dropped 9 bases, with 14 bases sitting between them. Per germline, CDR1 WNHNN and CDR2 SYGVQD (reference sequence). CDR3 in amino acids: CASSEDRDKGTIYF. DNA of the CDR3: TGCGCCAGCAGTGAGGACCGGGACAAAGGCACCATATATTTT.

This sequence joins TRBV5-8 and TRBJ2-5, with D perhaps TRBD2 (6 bases). Germline CDR1 and CDR2: SGHTS and YDEGEE. CDR3 size: 15 residues. V lost 4 bases, J lost 6 bases, and 19 bases lay in between. The CDR3 nucleotides are TGTGCCAGCAGCCCCGACCGGGACTCCTACCAGACCCAGTACTTC. This encodes CASSPDRDSYQTQYF.

This clone was seen a single time. The chain joins TRBV7-9 to TRBJ1-2, with a weak D call TRBD1 (5 bases). The CDR3 consists of 13 residues. Trimming left V 5 bases short and J 8 bases short, with 15 bases between. Germline V gene sequence: CDR1 SEHNR, CDR2 FQNEAQ (reference sequence). The CDR3 sequence is CASSLEGLDGYTF. CDR3 DNA: TGTGCCAGCAGCCTAGAGGGGTTGGACGGCTACACCTTC.

The chain is built from TRBV5-4 and TRBJ1-2, with TRBD1 identical over 12 bases. The V gene's germline CDR1 is SGHNT and CDR2 YYREEE (reference sequence). This CDR3 is 16 amino acids long. The ends lost 0 bases at V and 6 bases at J; junction bases unmatched: 6. CDR3 region: CASSLGDRGRGHGYTF. The CDR3 coding sequence is TGTGCCAGCAGCTTGGGGGACAGGGGGCGAGGGCATGGCTACACCTTC.

The table lists this clone with a few counts. The chain has TRBV5-1 and TRBJ2-7, with D perhaps matching TRBD1 (6 bases). Trimming left V 3 bases short and J 2 bases short, with 12 bases between. Per germline, CDR1 SGHRS and CDR2 YFSETQ. The CDR3 has 14 amino acids. CDR3 loop: CASSWDIPTYEQYV. Written as DNA, the CDR3 is TGCGCCAGCAGCTGGGACATACCTACCTACGAGCAGTACGTC.

This sequence joins TRBV3-1 (or the pseudogene TRBV3-2) and TRBJ2-1; TRBD2 aligns across 9 bases. This CDR3 has 16 amino acids. Germline V CDR1 and CDR2: LGHDT, YNNKEL (reference sequence). V shed 4 bases, J shed 4 bases, and the junction held 8 bases outside the gene matches. The CDR3 is CASSPYSGGIYNEQFF. The DNA for the CDR3 is TGTGCCAGCAGCCCGTACAGCGGGGGGATTTACAATGAGCAGTTCTTC.

This clone was picked up a small number of times. The chain joins TRBV5-6 to TRBJ2-6; D unclear. V was pared by 4 bases and J by 2 bases, with 13 bases between. The CDR3 consists of 16 residues. The germline V gene encodes CDR1 SGHDT and CDR2 YYEEEE. The chain's CDR3 is CASSATWSPGANVLTF. DNA of the CDR3: TGTGCCAGCAGCGCCACGTGGTCACCTGGGGCCAACGTCCTGACTTTC.

The rearrangement joins TRBV18 to TRBJ1-2, with 10 bases matching TRBD1. After removal of 2 bases from V and 5 bases from J, the junction contained 5 bases not matched to a gene. From germline, CDR1 is KGHSH and CDR2 LQKENI. There are 15 residues in the CDR3. CDR3 nucleotides: TGTGCCAGCTCACCAGACAGGGGGCCGTTTTATGGCTACACCTTC. Translation: CASSPDRGPFYGYTF. The full variable domain, in which reference TRBV18 and TRBJ1-2 provide the parts outside the CDR3, is NAGVMQNPRHLVRRRGQEARLRCSPMKGHSHVYWYRQLPEEGLKFMVYLQKENIIDESGMPKERFSAEFPKEGPSILRIQQVVRGDSAAYFCASSPDRGPFYGYTFGSGTRLTVV.

The genes are TRBV6-2 or TRBV6-3 and TRBJ2-5; D not resolved. Per germline, CDR1 MNHEY and CDR2 SVGEGT. V was cut by 4 bases and J by 2 bases, with 14 bases left in between. The CDR3 contains 15 residues. The CDR3, as DNA: TGTGCCAGCAGTTCCCCCACGCGACAACAAGAGACCCAGTACTTC. Its translation is CASSSPTRQQETQYF.

The chain has TRBV16 and TRBJ1-4; D uncertain. CDR1 and CDR2 from the germline V gene are KGHSY and FQNENV. Trimming left V 4 bases short and J 3 bases short, with 9 bases between. The CDR3 contains 14 residues. The CDR3 protein is CASSPGLANEKLFF. DNA of the CDR3: TGTGCCAGCAGCCCGGGCTTAGCTAATGAAAAACTGTTTTTT. The full variable domain, its missing parts supplied by reference TRBV16 and TRBJ1-4, is GEEVAQTPKHLVRGEGQKAKLYCAPIKGHSYVFWYQQVLKNEFKFLISFQNENVFDETGMPKERFSAKCLPNSPCSLEIQATKLEDSAVYFCASSPGLANEKLFFGSGTQLSVL.

This clone is labeled as medium-sized. The chain combines TRBV12-3 or TRBV12-4 with TRBJ1-1; no firm D call. The CDR3 spans 11 residues. The germline V and J ends were trimmed by 2 bases and 6 bases, with 4 bases remaining between them. The CDR3: CASSLFAEAFF. In nucleotides, the CDR3 is TGTGCCAGCAGTTTATTCGCTGAAGCTTTCTTT.

V is TRBV29-1 and J is TRBJ2-3; D possibly corresponds to TRBD2 (7 bases). Germline lookup yields CDR1 SQVTM and CDR2 ANQGSEA. The CDR3 consists of 13 residues. V lost 4 bases to trimming and J lost 5 bases, with 13 bases between them. The CDR3 sequence: CSVAGLGGDTQYF. DNA for the CDR3: TGCAGCGTTGCCGGACTAGGGGGAGATACGCAGTATTTT.

The chain links TRBV5-1 to TRBJ2-2; 10 bases align to TRBD2. From germline, CDR1 is SGHRS and CDR2 YFSETQ. The V and J ends lost 7 bases and 8 bases, in that order; junction bases with no gene match: 11. The CDR3 runs to 15 residues. Here the CDR3 reads CASHLSGGAKGELFF. DNA for the CDR3: TGCGCCAGCCACTTAAGCGGGGGGGCGAAAGGGGAGCTGTTTTTT.

This clone has more than one count but fewer than ten. CDR3 sequence reads: CASRPDRGSGNTIYF. CDR3 nucleotides: TGTGCCAGCAGGCCGGACAGGGGTTCTGGAAACACCATATATTTT. The chain recombines TRBV6-5 with TRBJ1-3; 9 bases match TRBD1. The V gene end was trimmed by 6 bases and the J gene end by 1 base; junction bases not matched to a gene: 4. CDR3 length: 15 amino acids. The germline V gene encodes CDR1 MNHEY and CDR2 SVGAGI.

The genes are TRBV10-1 and TRBJ1-3; maybe TRBD1 (6 bases). The CDR3 is made up of 14 amino acids. Germline V gene data show CDR1 as WNHNN and CDR2 as SYGVQD (reference sequence). V lost 5 bases, J lost 1 base, and 9 bases lay in between. CDR3 protein: CASSSDRSGNTIYF. CDR3 in DNA: TGCGCCAGCAGTTCAGACAGGTCTGGAAACACCATATATTTT.

Remarks on this clone: An end of the junction differs from the germline gene, which may be a read error. The chain joins TRBV11-1 to TRBJ1-4, with 7 bases fitting TRBD1. The CDR3 is 14 amino acids. CDR1 is SGHAT, CDR2 FQDESV, per germline (reference sequence). CDR3 residues: CASSLSQGNGKLFF. CDR3 in DNA: TGTGCCAGCAGCTTATCACAGGGGAATGGAAAACTGTTTTTT.

The J gene is TRBJ1-3, the V gene TRBV4-1; 7 bases fit TRBD1. Germline V gene sequence: CDR1 MGHRA, CDR2 YSYEKL. The J segment lost 4 bases and the V segment lost 5 bases, leaving 8 bases of the junction unmatched. The CDR3 runs to 15 residues. The CDR3 is CASSAHRGGGNTIYF. DNA for the CDR3: TGCGCCAGCAGCGCCCACAGGGGTGGAGGAAACACCATATATTTT.